Following are 15 T cell receptor beta chains from one sample sequenced in a study of cytomegalovirus exposure and HLA in healthy donors. This PCR relied on a set of 60 Vbeta primers and 13 Jbeta primers. Data came from immunoSEQ multiplex PCR; TCRdb stores just in-frame clones and leaves some out. The repertoire consists of 120,000 to 150,000 clones, with about three quarters occurring once and the leading ten covering more than 0.9%. The sequenced material came from PBMCs. The source of these receptors is a male donor in good health and CMV-seropositive.

The chain carries TRBV5-1 and TRBJ1-6; D is possibly TRBD1 (6 bases). V was trimmed by 4 bases and J by 0 bases, leaving 11 bases between them. Germline values: CDR1 SGHRS, CDR2 YFSETQ. The CDR3 has 16 amino acids. The CDR3 is CASSTKQGSYNSPLHF. For the CDR3, the DNA is TGCGCCAGCAGCACGAAACAGGGCTCCTATAATTCACCCCTCCACTTT. Full variable domain (rest looked up from reference TRBV5-1 and TRBJ1-6): KAGVTQTPRYLIKTRGQQVTLSCSPISGHRSVSWYQQTPGQGLQFLFEYFSETQRNKGNFPGRFSGRQFSNSRSEMNVSTLELGDSALYLCASSTKQGSYNSPLHFGNGTRLTVT.

This clone was seen a handful of times. The rearrangement joins TRBV18 to TRBJ2-3; D is perhaps TRBD1 (5 bases). CDR1 is KGHSH and CDR2 is LQKENI in the germline V gene. The CDR3 runs 17 residues. With 0 bases removed from V and 2 bases from J, the gap between germline ends came to 15 bases. CDR3 sequence reads: CASSPPLLGAATDTQYF. CDR3 nucleotides: TGTGCCAGCTCACCACCTCTTCTAGGGGCGGCCACAGATACGCAGTATTTT.

Here the CDR3 reads CASSLEGTGETQYF. CDR3 nucleotides: TGTGCCAGCAGCCTCGAGGGAACCGGGGAGACCCAGTACTTC. The chain links TRBV9 to TRBJ2-5; a possible D gene is TRBD2 (5 bases). Germline V gene sequence: CDR1 SGDLS, CDR2 YYNGEE. V was clipped by 4 bases and J by 5 bases, with 15 bases between them. The CDR3 has 14 amino acids.

The V and J genes are TRBV4-1 and TRBJ2-2, with D maybe TRBD2 (6 bases). The CDR3 length is 18 residues. Between the trimmed V and J ends, which lost 4 bases and 2 bases, there was a span of 20 bases. The germline V gene encodes CDR1 MGHRA and CDR2 YSYEKL. In nucleotides, the CDR3 is TGCGCCAGCAGCCGGCTCGGAGGGACCTCAATCAACACCGGGGAGCTGTTTTTT. Translation: CASSRLGGTSINTGELFF.

This clone was seen more than once but under ten times. The chain recombines TRBV7-9 with TRBJ1-2; 8 bases line up with TRBD1. CDR3 length: 15 amino acids. V shed 4 bases and J 2 bases; nucleotides not matched to a gene: 6. Germline loops: CDR1 SEHNR, CDR2 FQNEAQ (reference sequence). In DNA form, the CDR3 reads TGTGCCAGCAGCTCAAGGACAGGGTCGAACTATGGCTACACCTTC. Encoded protein: CASSSRTGSNYGYTF. Full variable domain (remainder filled in from reference TRBV7-9 and TRBJ1-2): DTGVSQNPRHKITKRGQNVTFRCDPISEHNRLYWYRQTLGQGPEFLTYFQNEAQLEKSRLLSDRFSAERPKGSFSTLEIQRTEQGDSAMYLCASSSRTGSNYGYTFGSGTRLTVV.

The chain has TRBV4-1 and TRBJ2-7; TRBD2 matches at 11 bases. CDR1 and CDR2 from the germline V gene are MGHRA and YSYEKL. The CDR3 loop spans 17 amino acids. V was pared by 4 bases and J by 1 base, with 9 bases of the junction left unmatched. CDR3 protein: CASSPRLAGGPSYEQYF. CDR3 DNA: TGCGCCAGCAGCCCGCGGCTAGCGGGAGGCCCTTCCTACGAGCAGTACTTC.

The chain recombines TRBV4-2 with TRBJ2-2, with a weak D call TRBD2 (5 bases). Germline V CDR1 and CDR2: LGHNA, YNFKEQ. V lost 0 bases, J lost 0 bases, and 8 bases lay in between. CDR3 length: 16 amino acids. The CDR3 here is CASSQESGANTGELFF. DNA of the CDR3: TGTGCCAGCAGCCAAGAAAGCGGCGCGAACACCGGGGAGCTGTTTTTT.

The gene calls are TRBV5-1 and TRBJ2-5; D is perhaps TRBD2 (6 bases). The CDR3 runs 14 residues. The germline V gene encodes CDR1 SGHRS and CDR2 YFSETQ. The ends were cut back, 0 bases at V and 13 bases at J, with 19 bases in the middle. This CDR3 is CASSLGGDGRGLYF. The CDR3 nucleotides are TGCGCCAGCAGCTTGGGTGGTGACGGGAGAGGTCTGTACTTC.

Worth noting for this clone: One end of the junction fails to match germline, which may point to a read error. The V gene is TRBV7-9, the J gene TRBJ2-6, with D hard to call. Germline loops: CDR1 SEHNR, CDR2 FQNEAQ (reference sequence). The CDR3 is 8 residues long. The CDR3: CASSPLLF. In DNA, the CDR3 is TGTGCCAGCAGCCCCCTTCTTTTC.

J is TRBJ2-2 and V is TRBV6-6; no clear D gene. This CDR3 has 12 residues. The germline V gene has CDR1 MNHNY and CDR2 SVGAGI (reference sequence). Trimming took off 6 bases at V and 3 bases at J, with 5 bases between the two ends. CDR3 residues: CASSPYTGELFF. CDR3 bases: TGTGCCAGCAGCCCGTACACCGGGGAGCTGTTTTTT.

V and J are TRBV19 and TRBJ2-3; maybe TRBD2 (5 bases). This CDR3 has 15 residues. Trimming stripped 3 bases from V and 1 base from J, with 11 bases between. The germline CDR1 and CDR2 sequences are LNHDA and SQIVND (reference sequence). The CDR3 DNA reads as TGTGCCAGTAGTATCGGGGTGGGAGGCACAGATACGCAGTATTTT. Encoded protein: CASSIGVGGTDTQYF.

The gene calls are TRBV13 and TRBJ2-3; 7 bases are shared with TRBD1. After removal of 3 bases from V and 1 base from J, the junction contained 7 bases not matched to a gene. The V gene's germline CDR1 is PRHDT and CDR2 FYEKMQ (reference sequence). The CDR3 contains 16 residues. In nucleotides, the CDR3 is TGTGCCAGCAGCTTCATCGGGACAGCGGGCACAGATACGCAGTATTTT. Translating it yields CASSFIGTAGTDTQYF.

The CDR3 sequence is CSARREGAYTF. The CDR3 nucleotides are TGCAGTGCTAGACGTGAGGGAGCCTACACCTTC. This chain connects TRBV20-1 to TRBJ1-2; D is undetermined. The CDR3 covers 11 residues. Germline V lookup: CDR1 DFQATT, CDR2 SNEGSKA (reference sequence). Trimming took off 2 bases at V and 10 bases at J, with 11 bases between the two ends.

This clone was seen only once. V and J are TRBV9 and TRBJ1-3; 7 nucleotides match TRBD1. The germline V gene has CDR1 SGDLS and CDR2 YYNGEE. Trimming removed 4 bases from V and 0 bases from J; junction bases left unmatched: 16. The CDR3 consists of 19 residues. CDR3 sequence (DNA): TGTGCCAGCAGCCCCTCCGGGACAGAACATACCTACTCTGGAAACACCATATATTTT. Its translation: CASSPSGTEHTYSGNTIYF.

This chain links TRBV12-5 with TRBJ1-2; TRBD1 is a possible D gene (6 bases). There are 18 residues in the CDR3. Germline CDR1 LGHNT, CDR2 FRNRAP. V lost 5 bases, J lost 5 bases, and 27 bases lay in between. The CDR3 nucleotides are TGTGCTAGTGGTCCCTCACCCCGCAGGGGAAATATTTGGTATGGCTACACCTTC. Translated: CASGPSPRRGNIWYGYTF.